These 14 T cell receptor beta chains share one sample of origin, sequenced in a study of shared clonotypes between healthy human individuals. The protocol was immunoSEQ multiplex PCR, while the TCRdb copy is restricted to in-frame clones and leaves out a portion. The table shows more than 1,200,000 clones, with 98% occurring only once. The sample comprised naive CD4+ T cells sorted from blood. Indicated subset: CD45RA+ positively selected. Receptor source: a man under 40 in good health.

The CDR3 loop reads CSVKRDVNEQFF. The CDR3 DNA sequence: TGCAGCGTTAAACGGGATGTCAATGAGCAGTTCTTC. This rearrangement joins TRBV29-1 to TRBJ2-1; a possible D gene is TRBD2 (5 bases). The CDR3 has 12 residues. Germline-derived CDR1 and CDR2 are SQVTM and ANQGSEA. Trimming took off 5 bases at V and 6 bases at J, with 11 bases between the two ends.

V and J are TRBV5-1 and TRBJ2-5; D call uncertain. This CDR3 contains 15 residues. The V and J ends lost 0 bases and 1 base respectively, with 10 bases between them. The germline CDR1 and CDR2 sequences are SGHRS and YFSETQ. The DNA of the CDR3 is TGCGCCAGCAGCTTGGGCGGTCCCGGCCAAGAGACCCAGTACTTC. This encodes CASSLGGPGQETQYF.

The chain links TRBV7-2 to TRBJ2-1, with 12 bases that match TRBD2. CDR3 length: 17 amino acids. The germline V gene has CDR1 SGHTA and CDR2 FQGNSA. J lost 6 bases, V lost 5 bases, and 11 bases had no gene match. CDR3 nucleotides: TGTGCCAGCAGCCCACGCCCCCCTAGCGGGAGGGGCAATGAGCAGTTCTTC. Residues: CASSPRPPSGRGNEQFF.

V usage is TRBV7-2 and J usage is TRBJ1-5, with unresolved D. The CDR3 loop spans 14 amino acids. Per germline, CDR1 SGHTA and CDR2 FQGNSA. Trimming left V 1 base short and J 3 bases short, with 7 bases between. In DNA, the CDR3 is TGTGCCAGCAGCTTAGTTGACGTCAATCAGCCCCAGCATTTT. Translating gives CASSLVDVNQPQHF.

The CDR3 sequence: CASSVAPGLAASTDTQYF. DNA for the CDR3: TGTGCCAGCAGCGTAGCTCCGGGACTAGCGGCTAGCACAGATACGCAGTATTTT. This chain joins TRBV9 and TRBJ2-3; 11 nucleotides align to TRBD2. Germline V gene sequence: CDR1 SGDLS, CDR2 YYNGEE. There are 18 residues in the CDR3. V was pared by 0 bases and J by 0 bases, with 6 bases of the junction left unmatched.

The rearrangement joins TRBV30 to TRBJ1-1; D unclear. The CDR3 extends over 12 amino acids. The V end lost 8 bases, the J end lost 1 base, and 11 bases lay between the germline ends. CDR1 and CDR2 from the germline V gene are GTSNPN and SVGIG (reference sequence). The CDR3 DNA is TGTGCCATTAATACGGGGAACACTGAAGCTTTCTTT. This encodes CAINTGNTEAFF.

About this clone: This specimen includes other DNA sequences encoding the same CDR3. The V and J genes are TRBV10-2 and TRBJ2-7, with no clear D. The CDR3 has 12 amino acids. Trimming shortened V by 3 bases and J by 2 bases, and 5 bases separated the two germline ends. Germline V gene sequence: CDR1 WSHSY, CDR2 SAAADI. The chain's CDR3 is CASSDRTYEQYF. In DNA, the CDR3 is TGCGCCAGCAGTGATAGGACCTACGAGCAGTACTTC.

This clone was detected once. The same CDR3 is also encoded by other DNA sequences in this sample. This sequence joins TRBV9 and TRBJ2-2, with D possibly being TRBD1 (6 bases). This CDR3 contains 15 residues. V was clipped by 4 bases and J by 1 base, with 11 bases between them. CDR1 is SGDLS and CDR2 is YYNGEE in the germline V gene. The CDR3 DNA follows: TGTGCCAGCAGCTCCCGGACAGTGAACACCGGGGAGCTGTTTTTT. Translation gives CASSSRTVNTGELFF.

This sequence joins TRBV5-6 and TRBJ2-1, with TRBD2 as a possible D gene (6 bases). Between the trimmed V and J ends, which lost 5 bases and 7 bases, there was a span of 10 bases. Looked up from germline, CDR1 is SGHDT and CDR2 is YYEEEE. CDR3 length equals 12 residues. This chain's CDR3 is CASSILANEQFF. The CDR3 nucleotides read TGTGCCAGCAGTATTCTAGCGAATGAGCAGTTCTTC.

The chain couples TRBV6-1 to TRBJ1-5; no reliable D call. Trimming removed 0 bases from V and 0 bases from J, with 12 bases in between. In germline, CDR1 is MNHNS, CDR2 SASEGT. CDR3 length: 17 amino acids. CDR3 residues: CASSEAGTAHSNQPQHF. CDR3 nucleotides: TGTGCCAGCAGTGAAGCGGGTACGGCCCATAGCAATCAGCCCCAGCATTTT.

This chain joins TRBV5-4 and TRBJ2-1, with TRBD1 matching 9 bases. This CDR3 comprises 15 residues. From germline, CDR1 is SGHNT and CDR2 YYREEE (reference sequence). With V trimmed by 5 bases and J by 3 bases, 6 bases remained unmatched. Here the CDR3 DNA reads TGTGCCAGCAGACTCCGGGACAGGGTCTACAATGAGCAGTTCTTC. Translating gives CASRLRDRVYNEQFF. Variable domain in full (rest from reference TRBV5-4 and TRBJ2-1): ETGVTQSPTHLIKTRGQQVTLRCSSQSGHNTVSWYQQALGQGPQFIFQYYREEENGRGNFPPRFSGLQFPNYSSELNVNALELDDSALYLCASRLRDRVYNEQFFGPGTRLTVL.

The gene calls are TRBV5-1 and TRBJ2-2, with 8 bases that match TRBD2. The V segment lost 5 bases and the J segment 6 bases; nucleotides outside the gene matches: 3. The CDR3 extends over 13 amino acids. The V gene's germline CDR1 is SGHRS and CDR2 YFSETQ. CDR3 region: CASRREVSGELFF. CDR3 nucleotides: TGCGCCAGCAGGCGGGAGGTCTCCGGGGAGCTGTTTTTT.

V and J are TRBV6-5 and TRBJ2-7; 9 bases map to TRBD1. From germline, CDR1 is MNHEY and CDR2 SVGAGI. CDR3 size: 14 residues. Unmatched junction bases numbered 5, after V lost 3 bases and J lost 5 bases. In DNA, the CDR3 is TGTGCCAGCAGTTATTCGGGACAGGGCAACGAGCAGTACTTC. It yields the protein CASSYSGQGNEQYF.

This chain joins TRBV2 and TRBJ1-4, with a possible D match to TRBD1 (6 bases). The CDR3 loop spans 15 amino acids. Between the trimmed V and J ends, which lost 4 bases and 8 bases, there was a span of 17 bases. CDR1 SNHLY and CDR2 FYNNEI come from the germline V gene. The DNA of the CDR3 is TGTGCCAGCAGTGCCACAGGGATCGGAGTAGAAAAACTGTTTTTT. This codes for CASSATGIGVEKLFF. Using reference TRBV2 and TRBJ1-4 for the parts outside the CDR3, the full variable domain is EPEVTQTPSHQVTQMGQEVILRCVPISNHLYFYWYRQILGQKVEFLVSFYNNEISEKSEIFDDQFSVERPDGSNFTLKIRSTKLEDSAMYFCASSATGIGVEKLFFGSGTQLSVL.